Listed below are T cell receptor beta chains from one sample, sequenced in a study of T cells in Graves' hyperthyroidism and ophthalmopathy. MiXCR was run by TCRdb on the multiplex PCR reads, yielding one entry per CDR3 protein. The sample holds around 400,000 distinct CDR3 sequences; approximately 13% are singletons and the top ten take around 9.2%. The material sequenced was blood. Every receptor here comes from a woman between 18 and 29 years old with Graves' hyperthyroidism. CDR3s include the opening cysteine and the closing phenylalanine or tryptophan. The D gene is left open where the match is weak. Size is stated for part of the rows, as once, few or many counts, or as a class when the clone is expanded.

. | TRBJ1-1 | TRBD1 | TRBV29-1 | CSVDKDRVITEAFF | TGCAGCGTAGATAAGGACAGGGTTATCACTGAAGCTTTCTTT
. | TRBJ2-2 | TRBD1 | TRBV7-3 | CASSRQGDPTGELFF | TGTGCCAGCAGCAGGCAGGGGGATCCGACCGGGGAGCTGTTTTTT
. | TRBJ2-4 | TRBD2 | TRBV3-1 | CASSQGELAGGPKNIQYF | TGTGCCAGCAGCCAAGGGGAACTAGCGGGAGGGCCGAAAAACATTCAGTACTTC
. | TRBJ2-7 | TRBD2 | TRBV20-1 | CSAQPSGRPGERYF | TGCAGTGCTCAGCCTAGCGGGAGGCCGGGCGAGCGGTACTTC
many | TRBJ2-1 | . | TRBV20-1 | CSVRVVNEQFF | TGCAGTGTTAGGGTAGTAAATGAGCAGTTCTTC
. | TRBJ1-1 | . | TRBV19 | CASSTGRAGNTEAFF | TGTGCCAGTAGTACAGGACGGGCTGGGAACACTGAAGCTTTCTTT
. | TRBJ2-3 | . | TRBV11-3 | CASSGWGDAQYF | TGTGCCAGCAGCGGATGGGGAGATGCGCAGTATTTT
few | TRBJ2-3 | . | TRBV4-1 | CASSPLPLAGGDTDTQYF | TGCGCCAGCAGCCCGCTGCCTCTCGCGGGCGGAGACACAGATACGCAGTATTTT
many | TRBJ2-3 | . | TRBV5-1 | CASSLTSFQRTDTQYF | TGCGCCAGCAGCCTGACTAGTTTTCAGCGCACAGATACGCAGTATTTT
. | TRBJ2-7 | TRBD1 | TRBV11-2 | CASGTGTSYEQYF | TGTGCCAGCGGGACAGGGACCTCCTACGAGCAGTACTTC
many | TRBJ2-5 | . | TRBV4-1 | CASSQPGQETQYF | TGCGCCAGCAGCCAACCGGGACAAGAGACCCAGTACTTC
many | TRBJ2-7 | TRBD1 | TRBV28 | CASSLLAGGNYEQYF | TGTGCCAGCAGTTTATTGGCAGGGGGAAACTACGAGCAGTACTTC
. | TRBJ2-1 | TRBD2 | TRBV7-9 | CASSLMSGGDEQFF | TGTGCCAGCAGCTTGATGTCGGGGGGAGATGAGCAGTTCTTC
many | TRBJ2-2 | . | TRBV11-2 | CASSLDTTGELFF | TGTGCCAGCAGCTTAGACACCACCGGGGAGCTGTTTTTT
. | TRBJ2-4 | . | TRBV27 | CASSKLGGHRGLKNIQYF | TGTGCCAGCAGCAAACTGGGGGGTCACAGGGGCCTGAAAAACATTCAGTACTTC
many | TRBJ2-3 | TRBD2 | TRBV10-3 | CAISRLAGSTDTQYF | TGTGCCATCAGCCGACTAGCGGGGAGCACAGATACGCAGTATTTT
. | TRBJ2-5 | . | TRBV24-1 | CATMIGETQYF | TGTGCCACCATGATCGGGGAGACCCAGTACTTC
many | TRBJ2-7 | . | TRBV30 | CAWSRQSYEQYF | TGTGCCTGGTCGAGACAGAGCTACGAGCAGTACTTC
few | TRBJ2-2 | . | TRBV5-1 | CASSYGMSGELFF | TGCGCCAGCAGCTATGGAATGAGCGGGGAGCTGTTTTTT
. | TRBJ1-2 | . | TRBV9 | CASSVEGGVYGYTF | TGTGCCAGCAGCGTAGAGGGGGGAGTCTATGGCTACACCTTC
many | TRBJ2-1 | TRBD1 | TRBV6-1 | CASSSGQGDHNEQFF | TGTGCCAGCAGTTCGGGACAGGGGGATCACAATGAGCAGTTCTTC
many | TRBJ2-3 | . | TRBV27 | CLTGTSTDTQYF | TGTCTCACAGGGACTAGCACAGATACGCAGTATTTT